This T cell receptor beta chain stems from a study of patients and donors after allogeneic stem cell transplantation. This CDR3 comprises 15 residues. Germline V lookup: CDR1 MGHRA, CDR2 YSYEKL. V lost 3 bases to trimming and J lost 1 base, with 12 bases between them. MiXCR, applied by TCRdb to the RT-PCR reads, yields one record per CDR3 protein. The sample records about 96,000 distinct CDR3 sequences, about 48% being singletons. The chain carries TRBV4-1 and TRBJ1-1, with D perhaps matching TRBD1 (5 bases). Sequencing used blood, either unsorted or a sorted T cell fraction (not recorded which). The TCR comes from a human donor who was either an allogeneic HSCT recipient or a stem cell or donor lymphocyte infusion donor (not recorded which). It is not recorded whose cells these are; they may come from a transplant donor. This CDR3 reads CASSQGQTGNTEAFF. As DNA, the CDR3 is TGCGCCAGCAGCCAGGGCCAAACAGGGAACACTGAAGCTTTCTTT.